This T cell receptor (beta chain) came from a study of T cells in Graves' hyperthyroidism and ophthalmopathy. Findings of the study overall: From stable hyperthyroidism, ophthalmopathy was set apart by a 13 V-J model. Among clonotypes expanded in thyroid above 0.001, most were also found in blood.

As regards this clonotype: The antigen is undetermined.

RNA transcripts served as the template for amplifying TCR beta CDR3 regions. Using the HTBI primer set, a first-round RT-PCR was run on the TCR CDR3. One entry per CDR3 protein results from TCRdb running MiXCR on the multiplex PCR reads. The sample has roughly 280,000 distinct CDR3 sequences; around 20% are singletons. Germline V lookup: CDR1 MDHEN, CDR2 SYDVKM. V was cut by 4 bases and J by 5 bases, with 8 bases left in between. The CDR3 runs 13 residues. The authors took PBMCs from roughly 9.3 ml fresh peripheral blood. The source is a man aged 25-45 years with Graves' ophthalmopathy. V and J are TRBV28 and TRBJ2-2; D not certain. Sequencing was carried out using blood. The CDR3 here is CASSSLRTGELFF. The CDR3 DNA reads as TGTGCCAGCAGTTCCCTCCGTACCGGGGAGCTGTTTTTT.